This T cell receptor beta chain was identified in a study of technical replicates of blood from several donors. This CDR3 is 15 amino acids long. After removal of 4 bases from V and 3 bases from J, the junction contained 8 bases not matched to a gene. Germline loops: CDR1 MNHEY, CDR2 SMNVEV (reference sequence). This table comes from immunoSEQ multiplex PCR, and its TCRdb copy is limited to in-frame clones, with some not included. The repertoire holds approximately 76,000 clones, with around 86% as singletons. Sequencing was carried out using PBMCs. V gene TRBV27 combines with J gene TRBJ2-7, with TRBD1 identical over 8 bases. The sequence was collected from a human donor in good health. Some clones in this sample may be carry-over from other donors' samples. The CDR3 DNA is TGTGCCAGCAGTTCCCAACAGGGGGGAGGCTACGAGCAGTACTTC. It translates to CASSSQQGGGYEQYF.